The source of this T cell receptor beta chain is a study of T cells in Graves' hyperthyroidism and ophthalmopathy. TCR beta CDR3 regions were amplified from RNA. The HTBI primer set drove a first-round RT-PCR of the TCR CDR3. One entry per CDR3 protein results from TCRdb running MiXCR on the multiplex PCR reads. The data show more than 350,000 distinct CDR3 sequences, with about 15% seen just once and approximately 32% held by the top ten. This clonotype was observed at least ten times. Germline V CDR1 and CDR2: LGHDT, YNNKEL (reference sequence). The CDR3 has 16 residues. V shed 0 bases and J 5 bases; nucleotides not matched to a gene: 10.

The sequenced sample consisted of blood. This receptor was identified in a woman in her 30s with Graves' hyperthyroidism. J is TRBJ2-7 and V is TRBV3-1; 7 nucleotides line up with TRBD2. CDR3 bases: TGTGCCAGCAGCCAAGACGGGCGGCGGGAGTTCAACGAGCAGTACTTC. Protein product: CASSQDGRREFNEQYF.